This T cell receptor (beta chain) is from a study of blood T cell repertoires in COVID-19. Looking at the study overall: Samples representing acute and convalescent COVID-19 were sourced from the United States, Italy and Spain. Sample material is recorded as cDNA or gDNA derived from T cells, B-cell-depleted T cells, or PBMCs.

The germline V gene encodes CDR1 PRHDT and CDR2 FYEKMQ (reference sequence). J was trimmed by 8 bases and V by 5 bases; bases with no gene match: 14. The CDR3 has 17 amino acids. Authors' methods: Reference gene primers were amplified, and this amplification served to estimate nucleated cell counts. Data came from immunoSEQ multiplex PCR; TCRdb stores just in-frame clones and leaves some out. V and J calls plus clone size are reproduced from that table; the DNA served to infer D and trimming. This sample carries about 59,000 clones, 70% to 80% of them seen once, and the ten largest clones take more than 9.5%.

The sequence derives from a human donor in a cohort sampled during active COVID-19. The sequenced sample consisted of peripheral blood. The V and J genes are TRBV13 and TRBJ2-4, with 11 bases lining up with TRBD2. CDR3: CASSPSTSGSIGDIQYF. CDR3 coding DNA: TGTGCCAGCAGCCCCTCCACTAGCGGGAGTATCGGGGACATTCAGTACTTC.